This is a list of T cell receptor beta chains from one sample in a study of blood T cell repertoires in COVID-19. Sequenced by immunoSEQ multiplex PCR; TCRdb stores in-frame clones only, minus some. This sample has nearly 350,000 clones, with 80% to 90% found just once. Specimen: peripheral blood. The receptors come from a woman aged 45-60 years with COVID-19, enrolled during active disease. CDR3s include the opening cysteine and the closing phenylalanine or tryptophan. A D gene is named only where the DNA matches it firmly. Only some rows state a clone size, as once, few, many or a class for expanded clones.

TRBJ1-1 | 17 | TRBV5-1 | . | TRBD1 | TGCGCCAGCAGCCACAAAACAGGGGACCCACTGAACACTGAAGCTTTCTTT | CASSHKTGDPLNTEAFF
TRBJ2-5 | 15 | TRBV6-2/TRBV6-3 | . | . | TGTGCCAGCAGTTACGGTTGGGCAGGGCAAGAGACCCAGTACTTC | CASSYGWAGQETQYF
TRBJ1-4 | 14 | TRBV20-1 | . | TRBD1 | TGCAGTGCTAGTCGAGCAGGGGGGAATGAAAAACTGTTTTTT | CSASRAGGNEKLFF
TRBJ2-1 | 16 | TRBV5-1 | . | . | TGCGCCAGTTCGGATGGTCCCGGGGTTTCCTACAATGAGCAGTTCTTC | CASSDGPGVSYNEQFF
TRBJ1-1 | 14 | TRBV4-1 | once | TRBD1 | TGCGCCAGCAGCCAAGGTAGGGGGCCAACTGAAGCTTTCTTT | CASSQGRGPTEAFF
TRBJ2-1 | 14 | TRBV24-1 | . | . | TGTGCCACCAGTGATGGGAGAGGCTACAATGAGCAGTTCTTC | CATSDGRGYNEQFF
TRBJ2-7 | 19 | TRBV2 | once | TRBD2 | TGTGCCAGCAGTGAAAGGACTAGCGGGAGGGCAAGTTTGCGCTCCGAGCAGTACTTC | CASSERTSGRASLRSEQYF
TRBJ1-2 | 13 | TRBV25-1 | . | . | TGTGCCAGCAGTGAACGGCAGGGCTATGGCTACACCTTC | CASSERQGYGYTF
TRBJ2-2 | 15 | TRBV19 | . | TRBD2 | TGTGCCAGTAAGGGGAGCGGGAGATTAACCGGGGAGCTGTTTTTT | CASKGSGRLTGELFF
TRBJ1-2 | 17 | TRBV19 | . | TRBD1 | TGTGCCAGTACGTGGGTGGGGACAGGGGTGAGAAACTATGGCTACACCTTC | CASTWVGTGVRNYGYTF
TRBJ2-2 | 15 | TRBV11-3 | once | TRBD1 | TGTGCCAGCAAACGCCCAGGGGGCAACACCGGGGAGCTGTTTTTT | CASKRPGGNTGELFF
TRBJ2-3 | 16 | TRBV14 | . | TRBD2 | TGTGCCAGCAGCAAACTAGCGGGTTCTAGCACAGATACGCAGTATTTT | CASSKLAGSSTDTQYF
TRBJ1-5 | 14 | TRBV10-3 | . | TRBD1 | TGTGCCATCGGGGACAGTAATAGCAATCAGCCCCAGCATTTT | CAIGDSNSNQPQHF
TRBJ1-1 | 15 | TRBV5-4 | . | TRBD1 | TGTGCCAGCATCAACCGGGACAGGGATGTCACTGAAGCTTTCTTT | CASINRDRDVTEAFF
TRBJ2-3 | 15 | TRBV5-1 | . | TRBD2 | TGCGCCAGCAGCGTACGGGAGGTGGCGACAGATACGCAGTATTTT | CASSVREVATDTQYF
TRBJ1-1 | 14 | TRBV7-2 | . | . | TGTGCCAGCAGCTGGTCGGGGGGGCGTACTGAAGCTTTCTTT | CASSWSGGRTEAFF
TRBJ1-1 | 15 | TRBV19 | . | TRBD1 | TGTGCCAGTAGTAAAGCTAACAGGGGGAACACTGAAGCTTTCTTT | CASSKANRGNTEAFF
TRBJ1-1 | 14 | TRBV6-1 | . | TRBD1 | TGTGCCAGCAGTGAACTAACAGGGGACACTGAAGCTTTCTTT | CASSELTGDTEAFF
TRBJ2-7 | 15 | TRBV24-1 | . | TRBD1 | TGTGCCACCAGTTCCTCCGGGACAGGGCTCTACGAGCAGTACTTC | CATSSSGTGLYEQYF
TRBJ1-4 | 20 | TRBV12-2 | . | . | TGTGCAAGTCGCTTAGGATTTACCGGGACAGGGGGCTGTACTAATGAAAAACTGTTTTTT | CASRLGFTGTGGCTNEKLFF
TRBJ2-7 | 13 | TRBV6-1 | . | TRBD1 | TGTGCCAGCACCGGGACAGGGGCCTACGAGCAGTACTTC | CASTGTGAYEQYF
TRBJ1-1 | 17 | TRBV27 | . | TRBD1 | TGTGCCAGCAGTCTCACCCCGGGACAGGGGGTATTCGCTGAAGCTTTCTTT | CASSLTPGQGVFAEAFF
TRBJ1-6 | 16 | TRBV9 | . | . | TGTGCCAGCAGCTGGGGCATGGCAGGGTCGGGTTCACCCCTCCACTTT | CASSWGMAGSGSPLHF
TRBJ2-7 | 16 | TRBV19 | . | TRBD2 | TGTGCCAGTAGTAACTGGGGGAGCGGGAGCTCCTACGAGCAGTACTTC | CASSNWGSGSSYEQYF
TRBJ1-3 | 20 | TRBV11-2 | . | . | TGTGCCAGCAGCTTAGATATGAGAGAAGGTTTCGGACTCTCTGGAAACACCATATATTTT | CASSLDMREGFGLSGNTIYF
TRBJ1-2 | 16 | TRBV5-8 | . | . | TGTGCCAGCAGCCGGAGACGGCAGGGATTTCGGGATGGCTACACCTTC | CASSRRRQGFRDGYTF
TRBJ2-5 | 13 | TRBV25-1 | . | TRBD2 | TGTGCCAGCGGTAGCGGGAGACAAGAGACCCAGTACTTC | CASGSGRQETQYF
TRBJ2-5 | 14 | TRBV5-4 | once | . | TGTGCCAGCAGCTTGACTATAAGCGAGGAGACCCAGTACTTC | CASSLTISEETQYF
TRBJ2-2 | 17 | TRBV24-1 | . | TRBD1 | TGTGCCACCAGTGACCAAGGACAGGGGGCTTACACCGGGGAGCTGTTTTTT | CATSDQGQGAYTGELFF
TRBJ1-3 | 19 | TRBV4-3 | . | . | TGCGCCAGCAGCCAGGGCCGGGACGGAGTATTAGTGGGGGGGAACACCATATATTTT | CASSQGRDGVLVGGNTIYF
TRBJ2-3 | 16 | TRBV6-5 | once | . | TGTGCCAGCAGTTACTCCAGTCCGGGAAGCACAGATACGCAGTATTTT | CASSYSSPGSTDTQYF